This TCR beta chain was identified in a study of T cells in Graves' hyperthyroidism and ophthalmopathy. Whole-study results and caveats: Separation of ophthalmopathy from stable hyperthyroidism was achieved by a 13 V-J model. Blood shared most expanded thyroid clonotypes above 0.001.

This clonotype was picked up many times. Its antigen is undetermined. V gave up 3 bases and J gave up 5 bases, with 16 bases separating them. In germline, CDR1 is DFQATT, CDR2 SNEGSKA (reference sequence). This CDR3 spans 14 amino acids. The TCR beta CDR3 regions underwent amplification using RNA transcripts as the source. Initially, a first-round RT-PCR of the TCR CDR3 employed the HTBI primer set. Using its own MiXCR run on the multiplex PCR reads, TCRdb lists one record per CDR3 protein. The sample holds about 510,000 distinct CDR3 sequences, approximately 49% seen once. Those patients with uncontrolled infection, other autoimmune disease, pregnancy or lactation were excluded.

The sequence was obtained from an adult woman with Graves' disease, either hyperthyroidism or ophthalmopathy (not recorded which). This sequence joins TRBV20-1 and TRBJ1-2, with TRBD1 as a possible D gene (6 bases). The sequencing sample was made of peripheral blood or thyroid tissue (not recorded which). The CDR3 spells CSARGTSQGYGYTF. The CDR3 DNA reads TGCAGTGCTAGGGGCACCTCCCAGGGGTATGGCTACACCTTC.